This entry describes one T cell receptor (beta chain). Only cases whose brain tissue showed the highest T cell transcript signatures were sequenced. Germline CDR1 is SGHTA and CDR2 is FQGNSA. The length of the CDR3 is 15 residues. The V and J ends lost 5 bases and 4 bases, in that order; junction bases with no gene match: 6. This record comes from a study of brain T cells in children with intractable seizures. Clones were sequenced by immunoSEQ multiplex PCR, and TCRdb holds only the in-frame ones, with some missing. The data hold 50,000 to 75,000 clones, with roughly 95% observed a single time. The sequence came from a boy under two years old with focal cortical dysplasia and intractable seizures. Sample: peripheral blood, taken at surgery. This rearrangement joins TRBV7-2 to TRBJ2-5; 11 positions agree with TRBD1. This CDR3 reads CASSLTDRGPETQYF. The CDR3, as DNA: TGTGCCAGCAGCCTGACGGACAGGGGGCCAGAGACCCAGTACTTC.